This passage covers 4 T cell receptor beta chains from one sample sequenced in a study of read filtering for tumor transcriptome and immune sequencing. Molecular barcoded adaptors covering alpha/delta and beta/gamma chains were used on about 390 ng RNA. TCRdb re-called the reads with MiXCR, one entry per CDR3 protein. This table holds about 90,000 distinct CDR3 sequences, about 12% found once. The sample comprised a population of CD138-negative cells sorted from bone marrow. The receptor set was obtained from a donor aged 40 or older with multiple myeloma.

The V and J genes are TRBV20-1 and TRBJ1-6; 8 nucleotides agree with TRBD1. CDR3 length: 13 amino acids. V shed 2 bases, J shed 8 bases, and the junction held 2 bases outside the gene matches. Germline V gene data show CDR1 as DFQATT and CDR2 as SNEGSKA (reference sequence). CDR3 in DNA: TGCAGTGCTAGACAGGGGGCGGATTCACCCCTCCACTTT. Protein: CSARQGADSPLHF.

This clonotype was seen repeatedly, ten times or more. The CDR3 bases are TGCGCCAGCAGCTCGGGACTAGCGGACTACAATGAGCAGTTCTTC. Its protein product is CASSSGLADYNEQFF. The chain is built from TRBV5-1 and TRBJ2-1, with 11 bases aligning to TRBD2. This CDR3 has 15 amino acids. The ends lost 3 bases at V and 3 bases at J; junction bases unmatched: 2. Germline-derived CDR1 and CDR2 are SGHRS and YFSETQ. The variable domain in full, with the rest retrieved from reference TRBV5-1 and TRBJ2-1, is KAGVTQTPRYLIKTRGQQVTLSCSPISGHRSVSWYQQTPGQGLQFLFEYFSETQRNKGNFPGRFSGRQFSNSRSEMNVSTLELGDSALYLCASSSGLADYNEQFFGPGTRLTVL.

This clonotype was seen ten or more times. CDR3 nucleotide sequence: TGTGCCAGCAGCGGACACGGGACTAGGGTTGGCGGGGAGCTGTTTTTT. Protein: CASSGHGTRVGGELFF. The chain combines TRBV11-3 with TRBJ2-2, with 8 positions matching TRBD2. The CDR3 totals 16 residues. Germline values: CDR1 SGHNT, CDR2 YENEEA. Trimming took 5 bases from V and 7 from J; bases not matched to a gene: 12. The full variable domain, rest sourced from reference TRBV11-3 and TRBJ2-2, is EAGVVQSPRYKIIEKKQPVAFWCNPISGHNTLYWYLQNLGQGPELLIRYENEEAVDDSQLPKDRFSAERLKGVDSTLKIQPAELGDSAVYLCASSGHGTRVGGELFFGEGSRLTVL.

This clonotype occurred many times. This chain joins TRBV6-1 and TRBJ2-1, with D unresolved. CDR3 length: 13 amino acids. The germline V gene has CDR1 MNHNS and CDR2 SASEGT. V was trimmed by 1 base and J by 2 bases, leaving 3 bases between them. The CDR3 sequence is CASSEVTYNEQFF. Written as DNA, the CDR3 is TGTGCCAGCAGTGAAGTTACCTACAATGAGCAGTTCTTC.